Each of the 27 T cell receptor beta chains below was sequenced from the same sample in a study of CD8+ T cells in alopecia areata. cDNA prepared by RNA extraction and subsequent reverse transcription served as the template for sequencing. The data were produced by immunoSEQ multiplex PCR, yet TCRdb's version contains in-frame clones alone and is incomplete. The sample holds 150,000 or so clones, about 67% seen once. The sample in question was CD8+ T cells sorted from blood, obtained at week 0. Source of these receptors: a human donor with alopecia areata.

The chain joins TRBV2 to TRBJ2-2; 8 bases are shared with TRBD1. V shed 8 bases, J shed 6 bases, and the junction held 11 bases outside the gene matches. Germline assignment: CDR1 SNHLY and CDR2 FYNNEI. The CDR3 length is 15 residues. The CDR3 DNA follows: TGTGCCAGCGGCAACCCAGGGGGCATCGCCGGGGAGCTGTTTTTT. It encodes CASGNPGGIAGELFF. The variable domain in full, with the rest retrieved from reference TRBV2 and TRBJ2-2, is EPEVTQTPSHQVTQMGQEVILRCVPISNHLYFYWYRQILGQKVEFLVSFYNNEISEKSEIFDDQFSVERPDGSNFTLKIRSTKLEDSAMYFCASGNPGGIAGELFFGEGSRLTVL.

This chain connects TRBV29-1 to TRBJ1-3, with D uncertain. There are 16 residues in the CDR3. Looked up from germline, CDR1 is SQVTM and CDR2 is ANQGSEA. The V end was cut by 3 bases, the J end by 0 bases, with 15 bases between. Here the CDR3 reads CSVEQTTGFSGNTIYF. The CDR3 nucleotides are TGCAGCGTTGAGCAGACAACGGGGTTCTCTGGAAACACCATATATTTT.

This clone was observed a handful of times. This sequence joins TRBV4-1 and TRBJ1-6, with D possibly being TRBD1 (5 bases). The CDR3 totals 14 residues. V lost 0 bases, J lost 11 bases, and 11 bases lay in between. The V gene's germline CDR1 is MGHRA and CDR2 YSYEKL. The CDR3 reads CASSQDKGITPLHF. Written as DNA, the CDR3 is TGCGCCAGCAGCCAAGATAAGGGGATTACACCCCTCCACTTT.

Of note for this clone: In the same sample, other DNA sequences code for this CDR3. The chain uses TRBV5-1 and TRBJ2-7; D not certain. The ends were cut back, 0 bases at V and 3 bases at J, with 4 bases in the middle. The CDR3 sequence is 12 residues long. CDR1 is SGHRS and CDR2 is YFSETQ in the germline V gene. CDR3 protein: CASSLGGYEQYF. CDR3 bases: TGCGCCAGCAGCTTGGGTGGCTACGAGCAGTACTTC. The full variable domain, its missing parts supplied by reference TRBV5-1 and TRBJ2-7, is KAGVTQTPRYLIKTRGQQVTLSCSPISGHRSVSWYQQTPGQGLQFLFEYFSETQRNKGNFPGRFSGRQFSNSRSEMNVSTLELGDSALYLCASSLGGYEQYFGPGTRLTVT.

This rearrangement joins TRBV11-3 to TRBJ1-1; D call uncertain. Trimming took 5 bases from V and 5 from J, leaving 18 bases between them. Germline loops: CDR1 SGHNT, CDR2 YENEEA. The CDR3 totals 15 residues. The CDR3 DNA reads as TGTGCCAGCAGCCAAGATAACGTCGTGGGGACTGAAGCTTTCTTT. This translates into CASSQDNVVGTEAFF.

The chain couples TRBV4-1 to TRBJ2-7; D perhaps matches TRBD1 (6 bases). Per the germline V gene, CDR1 is MGHRA and CDR2 is YSYEKL. V lost 1 base and J lost 4, with 11 bases in between. The CDR3 has 14 amino acids. The CDR3 sequence is CASSQVTGNYEQYF. CDR3 bases: TGCGCCAGCAGCCAAGTTACAGGGAATTACGAGCAGTACTTC.

V and J are TRBV2 and TRBJ1-6; D unresolved. The CDR3 has 15 amino acids. Germline-derived CDR1 and CDR2 are SNHLY and FYNNEI. V lost 6 bases to trimming and J lost 8 bases, with 17 bases between them. The chain's CDR3 is CASREGGYSYSPLHF. The CDR3 DNA reads as TGTGCCAGCAGAGAGGGAGGCTACTCCTATTCACCCCTCCACTTT.

The chain couples TRBV29-1 to TRBJ2-1; no definite D call. The CDR3 contains 17 residues. Between the trimmed V and J ends, which lost 1 base and 0 bases, there was a span of 16 bases. Germline CDR1 reads SQVTM; CDR2 reads ANQGSEA. The CDR3 nucleotides read TGCAGCGTTGAAGGACTCCCCAATACGCACTCCTACAATGAGCAGTTCTTC. Amino acids: CSVEGLPNTHSYNEQFF.

The J gene is TRBJ1-4, the V gene TRBV13; D not certain. Trimming cost V 0 bases and J 5 bases, with 7 bases left between them. CDR1 is PRHDT and CDR2 is FYEKMQ in the germline V gene (reference sequence). This CDR3 is built from 14 residues. The CDR3 region has the DNA TGTGCCAGCAGCTTAGGCCTTGGAAATGAAAAACTGTTTTTT. This translates into CASSLGLGNEKLFF.

The chain joins TRBV7-9 to TRBJ1-1; D is ambiguous. Germline V gene sequence: CDR1 SEHNR, CDR2 FQNEAQ (reference sequence). V lost 3 bases to trimming and J lost 7 bases, with 9 bases between them. This CDR3 spans 12 amino acids. DNA of the CDR3: TGTGCCAGCAGCTTTGGTCCCATTGAAGCTTTCTTT. The encoded protein is CASSFGPIEAFF.

This chain joins TRBV30 and TRBJ2-1, with D possibly TRBD2 on 6 matching bases. CDR3 length equals 16 residues. Trimming shortened V by 4 bases and J by 4 bases, and 20 bases separated the two germline ends. Per the germline V gene, CDR1 is GTSNPN and CDR2 is SVGIG (reference sequence). The CDR3 here is CAWNVRDPGGYNEQFF. CDR3 nucleotides: TGTGCCTGGAATGTTCGGGACCCAGGAGGGTACAATGAGCAGTTCTTC.

The V and J genes are TRBV27 and TRBJ2-2; D is ambiguous. V lost 1 base and J lost 6, with 3 bases in between. The germline gives CDR1 MNHEY, CDR2 SMNVEV (reference sequence). The CDR3 length is 12 residues. CDR3 sequence: CASSLLPGELFF. CDR3 DNA: TGTGCCAGCAGTTTATTGCCCGGGGAGCTGTTTTTT.

V gene TRBV15 combines with J gene TRBJ1-1; 8 positions agree with TRBD1. The V segment lost 3 bases and the J segment 4 bases; nucleotides outside the gene matches: 4. The CDR3 consists of 14 residues. Germline CDR1 is LNHNV and CDR2 is YYDKDF (reference sequence). CDR3 coding DNA: TGTGCCACCAGCAGCGACAGGGGCTTCACTGAAGCTTTCTTT. Translated: CATSSDRGFTEAFF.

The chain combines TRBV4-1 with TRBJ2-6; TRBD1 matches at 7 bases. CDR3 size: 16 residues. V lost 4 bases, J lost 0 bases, and 3 bases stayed unmatched. Germline assignment: CDR1 MGHRA and CDR2 YSYEKL. The CDR3 here is CASSLTGASGANVLTF. The CDR3 bases are TGCGCCAGCAGCCTTACAGGGGCCTCTGGGGCCAACGTCCTGACTTTC.

The chain is built from TRBV29-1 and TRBJ2-6; D gene ambiguous. Germline CDR1 is SQVTM and CDR2 is ANQGSEA. CDR3 length: 16 amino acids. V was pared by 5 bases and J by 0 bases, with 14 bases between. The DNA for the CDR3 is TGCAGCGTTTGGGCAGCCACCGTCTCTGGGGCCAACGTCCTGACTTTC. It codes for CSVWAATVSGANVLTF.

This clone was seen just once. The CDR3 protein is CASSQERRGYTF. In DNA form, the CDR3 reads TGTGCCAGCAGCCAAGAGAGGCGTGGCTACACCTTC. The V call is TRBV14, the J call TRBJ1-2, with D unclear. The CDR3 is made up of 12 amino acids. CDR1 and CDR2 from the germline V gene are SGHDN and FVKESK. Trimming left V 0 bases short and J 7 bases short, with 6 bases between.

The genes are TRBV19 and TRBJ2-7; no clear D. CDR3 length: 13 residues. The V gene lost 4 bases and the J gene lost 6 bases, with 13 bases spanning the gap. Germline V gene lookup returns CDR1 LNHDA and CDR2 SQIVND (reference sequence). CDR3 nucleotides: TGTGCCAGTAGTACAGGATTGAACCGCGAGCAGTACTTC. Residues: CASSTGLNREQYF.

V usage is TRBV9 and J usage is TRBJ2-5; 16 bases fit TRBD2. The germline gives CDR1 SGDLS, CDR2 YYNGEE. The CDR3 spans 18 residues. Losses at the gene ends were 2 bases for V and 0 bases for J; bases not matched to a gene: 4. CDR3 in DNA: TGTGCCAGCAGCGTCGGGACTAGCGGGGGGGCCAACCAAGAGACCCAGTACTTC. This translates into CASSVGTSGGANQETQYF.

This clone has only a few counts. Within the sample, other DNA sequences also encode this same CDR3. The chain employs TRBV29-1 and TRBJ2-5; TRBD1 might be the D (6 bases). This CDR3 is 11 amino acids long. V was shortened by 5 bases and J by 5 bases, with 9 bases between the two germline ends. Germline V CDR1 and CDR2: SQVTM, ANQGSEA. CDR3: CSVPRGETQYF. CDR3 DNA sequence: TGCAGCGTTCCCAGGGGTGAGACCCAGTACTTC.

The rearrangement uses TRBV6-1 and TRBJ1-1, with unresolved D. The V end lost 6 bases, the J end lost 8 bases, and 13 bases lay between the germline ends. Germline V CDR1 and CDR2: MNHNS, SASEGT. CDR3 length: 12 amino acids. The CDR3 sequence: CASRRTKDEAFF. In DNA, the CDR3 is TGTGCCAGCAGGAGAACTAAAGACGAAGCTTTCTTT.

This sequence joins TRBV23-1 and TRBJ2-2, with D possibly being TRBD2 (5 bases). TRBV23-1 is an open reading frame whose function is uncertain. The CDR3 extends over 14 amino acids. Between the trimmed V and J ends, which lost 8 bases and 4 bases, there was a span of 14 bases. For the CDR3, the DNA is TGCGCCAGCCCCTCCCGGGGTTGCACCGGGGAGCTGTTTTTT. Translated: CASPSRGCTGELFF.

The chain is built from TRBV4-1 and TRBJ2-3; D gene uncertain. Germline CDR1 and CDR2: MGHRA and YSYEKL. CDR3 size: 18 residues. V gave up 0 bases and J gave up 1 base, with 17 bases separating them. The CDR3 DNA reads TGCGCCAGCAGCCAAGACCCCAAGAAGGTCTACGGCACAGATACGCAGTATTTT. Residues: CASSQDPKKVYGTDTQYF.

This clone occurred once. This chain uses TRBV9 with TRBJ1-5, with 8 bases identical to TRBD1. Germline CDR1 SGDLS, CDR2 YYNGEE. Germline trimming cut 4 bases from V and 5 bases from J; bases unmatched to any gene: 2. CDR3 length: 13 residues. DNA of the CDR3: TGTGCCAGCAGCAGACAGGGGTATCAGCCCCAGCATTTT. Amino acids: CASSRQGYQPQHF.

The chain has TRBV6-5 and TRBJ2-7; no reliable D call. The CDR3 contains 16 residues. The germline V gene encodes CDR1 MNHEY and CDR2 SVGAGI. With 2 bases removed from V and 3 bases from J, the gap between germline ends came to 17 bases. The CDR3 here is CASSYAVGDNIYEQYF. CDR3 in DNA: TGTGCCAGCAGTTACGCCGTGGGCGACAATATCTACGAGCAGTACTTC.

This chain uses TRBV15 with TRBJ1-1, with 7 bases identical to TRBD1. CDR3 size: 13 residues. Trimming cost V 5 bases and J 1 base; bases outside gene matches: 1. Germline V gene lookup returns CDR1 LNHNV and CDR2 YYDKDF (reference sequence). In DNA form, the CDR3 reads TGTGCCACCAGCGGACAGGCGAACACTGAAGCTTTCTTT. Protein sequence: CATSGQANTEAFF.

The rearrangement joins TRBV13 to TRBJ2-7, with a tentative D call TRBD1 (6 bases). Germline V CDR1 and CDR2: PRHDT, FYEKMQ (reference sequence). Trimming took off 5 bases at V and 4 bases at J, with 6 bases between the two ends. The CDR3 is 11 residues long. CDR3 bases: TGTGCCAGCAGCGACAGGTACGAGCAGTACTTC. Its translation is CASSDRYEQYF.

The chain recombines TRBV23-1 with TRBJ2-7; no clear D gene. TRBV23-1 is identified as an open reading frame with a role that is uncertain. CDR3 length: 13 residues. V gave up 3 bases and J gave up 3 bases, with 9 bases separating them. CDR3 DNA sequence: TGCGCCAGCAGTCACCCCGACATCTACGAGCAGTACTTC. It specifies CASSHPDIYEQYF.